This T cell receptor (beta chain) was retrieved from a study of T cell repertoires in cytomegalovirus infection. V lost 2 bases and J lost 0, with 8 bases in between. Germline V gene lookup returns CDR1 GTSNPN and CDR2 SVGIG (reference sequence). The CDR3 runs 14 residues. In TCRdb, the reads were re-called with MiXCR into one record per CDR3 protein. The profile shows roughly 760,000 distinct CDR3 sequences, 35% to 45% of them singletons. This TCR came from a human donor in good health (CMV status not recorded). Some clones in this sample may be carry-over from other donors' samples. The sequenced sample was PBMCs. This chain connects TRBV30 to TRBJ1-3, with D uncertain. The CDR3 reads CAWSIMNSGNTIYF. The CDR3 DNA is TGTGCCTGGAGTATTATGAACTCTGGAAACACCATATATTTT. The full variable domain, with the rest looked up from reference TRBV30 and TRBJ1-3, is SQTIHQWPATLVQPVGSPLSLECTVEGTSNPNLYWYRQAAGRGLQLLFYSVGIGQISSEVPQNLSASRPQDRQFILSSKKLLLSDSGFYLCAWSIMNSGNTIYFGEGSWLTVV.